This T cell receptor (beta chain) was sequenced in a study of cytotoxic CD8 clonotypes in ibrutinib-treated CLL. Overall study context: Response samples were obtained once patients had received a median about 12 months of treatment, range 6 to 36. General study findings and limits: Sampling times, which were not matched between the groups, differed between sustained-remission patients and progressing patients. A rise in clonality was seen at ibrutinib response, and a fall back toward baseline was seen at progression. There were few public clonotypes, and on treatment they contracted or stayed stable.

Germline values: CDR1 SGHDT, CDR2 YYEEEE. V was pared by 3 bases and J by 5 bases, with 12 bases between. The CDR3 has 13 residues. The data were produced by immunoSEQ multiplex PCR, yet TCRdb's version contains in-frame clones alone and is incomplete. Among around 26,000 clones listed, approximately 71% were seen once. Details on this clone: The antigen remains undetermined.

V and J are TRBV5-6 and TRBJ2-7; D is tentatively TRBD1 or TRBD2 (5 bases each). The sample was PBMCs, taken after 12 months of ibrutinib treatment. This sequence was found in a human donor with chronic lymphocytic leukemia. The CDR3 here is CASSSVGVDEQYF. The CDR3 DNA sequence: TGTGCCAGCAGCTCGGTGGGGGTGGACGAGCAGTACTTC.